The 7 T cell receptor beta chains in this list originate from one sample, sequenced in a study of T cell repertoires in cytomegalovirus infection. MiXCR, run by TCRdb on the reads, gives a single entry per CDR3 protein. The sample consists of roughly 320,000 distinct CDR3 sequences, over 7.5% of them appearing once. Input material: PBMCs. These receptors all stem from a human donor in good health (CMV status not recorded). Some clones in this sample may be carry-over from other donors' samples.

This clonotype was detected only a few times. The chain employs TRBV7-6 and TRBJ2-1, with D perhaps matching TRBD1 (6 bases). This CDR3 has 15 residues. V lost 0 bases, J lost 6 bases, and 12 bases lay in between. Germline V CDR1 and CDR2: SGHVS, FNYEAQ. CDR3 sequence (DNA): TGTGCCAGCAGCTTAGCGTTGGGGGCGCGCAATGAGCAGTTCTTC. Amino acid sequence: CASSLALGARNEQFF.

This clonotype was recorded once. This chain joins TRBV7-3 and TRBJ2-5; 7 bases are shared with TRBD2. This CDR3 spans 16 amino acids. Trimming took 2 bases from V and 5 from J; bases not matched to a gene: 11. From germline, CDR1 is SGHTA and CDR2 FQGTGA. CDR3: CASSLDRAGLVETQYF. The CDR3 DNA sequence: TGTGCCAGCAGCTTAGATAGAGCGGGGCTCGTCGAGACCCAGTACTTC.

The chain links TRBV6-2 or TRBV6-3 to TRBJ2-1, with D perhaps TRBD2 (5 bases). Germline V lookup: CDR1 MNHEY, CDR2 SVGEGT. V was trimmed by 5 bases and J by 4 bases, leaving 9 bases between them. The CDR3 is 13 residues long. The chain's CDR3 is CASSDRGYNEQFF. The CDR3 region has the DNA TGTGCCAGCAGTGACCGAGGGTACAATGAGCAGTTCTTC.

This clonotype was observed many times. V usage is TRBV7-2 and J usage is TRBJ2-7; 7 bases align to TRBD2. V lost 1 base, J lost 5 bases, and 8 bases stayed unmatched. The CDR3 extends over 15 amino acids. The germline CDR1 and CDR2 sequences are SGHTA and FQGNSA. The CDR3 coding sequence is TGTGCCAGCAGCTTAGATCGGACTAGGACTGACGAGCAGTACTTC. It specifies CASSLDRTRTDEQYF.

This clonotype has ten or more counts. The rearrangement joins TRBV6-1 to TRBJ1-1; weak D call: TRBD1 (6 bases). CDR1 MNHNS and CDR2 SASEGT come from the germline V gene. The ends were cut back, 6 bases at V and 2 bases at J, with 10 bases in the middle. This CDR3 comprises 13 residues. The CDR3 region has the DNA TGTGCCAGCAGATGGACAGCTAACACTGAAGCTTTCTTT. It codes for CASRWTANTEAFF.

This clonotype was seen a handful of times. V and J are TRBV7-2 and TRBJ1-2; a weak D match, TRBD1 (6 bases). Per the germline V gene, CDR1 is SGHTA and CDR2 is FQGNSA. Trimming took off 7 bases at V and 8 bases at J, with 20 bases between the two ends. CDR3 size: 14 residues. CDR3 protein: CASTESPGAGGYTF. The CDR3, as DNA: TGTGCCAGCACCGAATCTCCGGGGGCGGGAGGCTACACCTTC.

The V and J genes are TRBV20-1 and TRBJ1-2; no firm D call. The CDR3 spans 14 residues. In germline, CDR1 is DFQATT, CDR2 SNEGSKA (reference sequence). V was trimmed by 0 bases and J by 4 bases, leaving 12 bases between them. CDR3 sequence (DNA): TGCAGTGCTAGAGATCAACAGAGCCTCTATGGCTACACCTTC. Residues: CSARDQQSLYGYTF.